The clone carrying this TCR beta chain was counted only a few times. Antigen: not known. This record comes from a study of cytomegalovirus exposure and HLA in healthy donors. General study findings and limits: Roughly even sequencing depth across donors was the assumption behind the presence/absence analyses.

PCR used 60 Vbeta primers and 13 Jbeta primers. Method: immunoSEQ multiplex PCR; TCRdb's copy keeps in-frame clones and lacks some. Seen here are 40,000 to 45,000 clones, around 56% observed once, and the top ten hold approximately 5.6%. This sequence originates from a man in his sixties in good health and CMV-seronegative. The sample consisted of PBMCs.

The CDR3 region is CASNIAGVSEQYF. As DNA, the CDR3 is TGCGCCAGTAACATAGCGGGAGTTTCCGAGCAGTACTTC. The chain combines TRBV5-1 with TRBJ2-7; 9 bases are a match to TRBD2. After removal of 8 bases from V and 6 bases from J, the junction contained 9 bases not matched to a gene. Germline assignment: CDR1 SGHRS and CDR2 YFSETQ. This CDR3 is 13 amino acids long. Based on the CDR3 plus reference TRBV5-1 and TRBJ2-7, the full variable domain is KAGVTQTPRYLIKTRGQQVTLSCSPISGHRSVSWYQQTPGQGLQFLFEYFSETQRNKGNFPGRFSGRQFSNSRSEMNVSTLELGDSALYLCASNIAGVSEQYFGPGTRLTVT.